There are a few counts of the clone carrying this T cell receptor beta chain. This sample is part of a study of shared clonotypes between healthy human individuals. Profiling relied on immunoSEQ multiplex PCR, and the TCRdb table lists in-frame clones only, not all of them. The table includes around 620,000 clones, 90% to 95% detected once. Terminally differentiated effector memory CD45RA+ cells were excluded from the naive CD8 cells, which were CD45RO-negative and positively selected for CCR7. This CDR3 spans 13 amino acids. V was pared by 6 bases and J by 5 bases, with 5 bases of the junction left unmatched. CDR1 is LNHDA, CDR2 SQIVND, per germline (reference sequence).

This sequence joins TRBV19 and TRBJ1-1; 8 positions match TRBD1. The sequenced sample was naive CD8+ T cells sorted from blood. This TCR derives from a woman under 40 in good health. The CDR3 spells CASSGTGGTEAFF. In DNA, the CDR3 is TGTGCCAGTAGCGGGACAGGTGGGACTGAAGCTTTCTTT.